The 9 T cell receptor beta chains given below trace back to one sample, sequenced in a study of a mutant IDH1 vaccine in newly diagnosed glioma. Their recognized antigens are unknown. Generated by immunoSEQ multiplex PCR, the TCRdb table keeps only in-frame clones and is missing some. This table holds more than 25,000 clones, roughly 90% found once. Stated time point: week 5, during vaccination. The study gave 300 ug of mutant IDH1 20-mer peptide per vaccine dose, with topical imiquimod. The material sequenced was PBMCs, taken from a glioma patient whose treatment included an IDH1 peptide vaccine. These receptors all stem from a man aged 18 to 29 with glioma.

V and J are TRBV4-1 and TRBJ2-7, with D unclear. This CDR3 is built from 14 residues. Trimming shortened V by 2 bases and J by 5 bases, and 13 bases separated the two germline ends. Germline V gene lookup returns CDR1 MGHRA and CDR2 YSYEKL. The CDR3 loop is CASSQYRASNEQYF. CDR3 in DNA: TGCGCCAGCAGCCAATACAGAGCCTCAAACGAGCAGTACTTC.

The gene calls are TRBV4-2 and TRBJ1-6, with D perhaps matching TRBD1 (6 bases). CDR3 length: 16 amino acids. Trimming left V 1 base short and J 7 bases short, with 14 bases between. Germline loops: CDR1 LGHNA, CDR2 YNFKEQ. This CDR3 is CASSQVRQGWNSPLHF. The DNA of the CDR3 is TGTGCCAGCAGCCAAGTGAGGCAGGGGTGGAATTCACCCCTCCACTTT.

This chain connects TRBV29-1 to TRBJ1-3, with D possibly TRBD1 on 5 matching bases. Trimming stripped 7 bases from V and 8 bases from J, with 15 bases between. Germline V gives CDR1 SQVTM, CDR2 ANQGSEA. The CDR3 is 12 amino acids. The CDR3 protein is CSAEGPADTIYF. Here the CDR3 DNA reads TGCAGCGCTGAGGGACCCGCGGACACCATATATTTT. The variable domain in full, with the rest retrieved from reference TRBV29-1 and TRBJ1-3, is SAVISQKPSRDICQRGTSLTIQCQVDSQVTMMFWYRQQPGQSLTLIATANQGSEATYESGFVIDKFPISRPNLTFSTLTVSNMSPEDSSIYLCSAEGPADTIYFGEGSWLTVV.

This chain connects TRBV4-3 to TRBJ2-5; 8 nucleotides agree with TRBD1. This CDR3 spans 14 amino acids. The V segment lost 4 bases and the J segment 4 bases; nucleotides outside the gene matches: 5. Germline V gene data show CDR1 as LGHNA and CDR2 as YSLEER. In nucleotides, the CDR3 is TGCGCCAGCAGCCTTAGGACAGGGAGAGAGACCCAGTACTTC. The encoded protein is CASSLRTGRETQYF.

This clone was detected only once. The rearrangement links TRBV4-2 to TRBJ2-5; 8 nucleotides line up with TRBD2. The V gene's germline CDR1 is LGHNA and CDR2 YNFKEQ. Trimming at V came to 0 bases and at J to 5 bases, leaving 11 bases not matched to a gene. The CDR3 has 17 residues. CDR3 region: CASSQEAPAAGAETQYF. As DNA, the CDR3 is TGTGCCAGCAGCCAAGAAGCCCCGGCAGCGGGAGCGGAGACCCAGTACTTC.

The chain recombines TRBV19 with TRBJ2-5; D may correspond to TRBD1 or TRBD2 (5 bases each). Germline values: CDR1 LNHDA, CDR2 SQIVND (reference sequence). The CDR3 spans 15 residues. Trimming pared 1 base from V and 1 base from J, leaving 10 bases between. The CDR3 DNA reads as TGTGCCAGTAGTATAGTTTGGGACGGCCAAGAGACCCAGTACTTC. Protein: CASSIVWDGQETQYF.

The chain is built from TRBV6-5 and TRBJ2-2; 13 bases align to TRBD2. The CDR3 has 15 amino acids. After removal of 8 bases from V and 6 bases from J, the junction contained 6 bases not matched to a gene. Per germline, CDR1 MNHEY and CDR2 SVGAGI. The CDR3: CASRPGTSGAGELFF. For the CDR3, the DNA is TGTGCCAGCCGCCCCGGGACTAGCGGGGCCGGGGAGCTGTTTTTT.

The J gene is TRBJ2-2, the V gene TRBV30; D gene ambiguous. This CDR3 comprises 12 residues. V lost 3 bases and J 5 bases, leaving 7 bases between the germline ends. Germline CDR1 reads GTSNPN; CDR2 reads SVGIG (reference sequence). The CDR3 region has the DNA TGTGCCTGGAGGTGGGCGACCGGGGAGCTGTTTTTT. This codes for CAWRWATGELFF.

The chain recombines TRBV6-6 with TRBJ1-5; 8 nucleotides line up with TRBD1. Germline CDR1 reads MNHNY; CDR2 reads SVGAGI (reference sequence). This CDR3 contains 15 residues. J lost 3 bases, V lost 5 bases, and 6 bases had no gene match. CDR3: CASSPTGASNQPQHF. The CDR3 bases are TGTGCCAGCAGTCCGACAGGGGCGTCCAATCAGCCCCAGCATTTT.